The T cell receptor beta chain described here comes from a study of blood T cell repertoires in COVID-19. Clones were sequenced by immunoSEQ multiplex PCR, and TCRdb holds only the in-frame ones, with some missing. The sample consists of some 150,000 clones, about nine tenths of them appearing once. V trimming: 10 bases; J trimming: 4 bases; junction bases outside the gene matches: 9. This CDR3 has 14 amino acids. Germline assignment: CDR1 SEHNR and CDR2 FQNEAQ (reference sequence). Sequencing input: peripheral blood. The clonotype comes from a human donor in a cohort sampled during active COVID-19. V is TRBV7-9 and J is TRBJ2-2; 7 nucleotides align to TRBD1. The DNA of the CDR3 is TGTGCCATATTCGATACAGGGGTCACCGGGGAGCTGTTTTTT. Translating gives CAIFDTGVTGELFF. Drawing the rest from reference TRBV7-9 and TRBJ2-2, the complete variable domain is DTGVSQNPRHKITKRGQNVTFRCDPISEHNRLYWYRQTLGQGPEFLTYFQNEAQLEKSRLLSDRFSAERPKGSFSTLEIQRTEQGDSAMYLCAIFDTGVTGELFFGEGSRLTVL.